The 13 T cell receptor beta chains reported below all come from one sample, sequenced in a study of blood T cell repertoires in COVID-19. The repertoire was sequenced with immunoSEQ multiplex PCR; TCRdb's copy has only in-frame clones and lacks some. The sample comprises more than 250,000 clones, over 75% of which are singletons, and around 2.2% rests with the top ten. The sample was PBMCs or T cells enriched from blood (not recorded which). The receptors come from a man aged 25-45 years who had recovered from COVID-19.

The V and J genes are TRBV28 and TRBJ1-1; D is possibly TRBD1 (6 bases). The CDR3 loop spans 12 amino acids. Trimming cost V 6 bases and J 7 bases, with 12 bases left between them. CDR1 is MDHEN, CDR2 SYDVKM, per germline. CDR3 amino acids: CASSPGQIEAFF. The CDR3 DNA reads TGTGCCAGCAGCCCAGGACAGATTGAAGCTTTCTTT.

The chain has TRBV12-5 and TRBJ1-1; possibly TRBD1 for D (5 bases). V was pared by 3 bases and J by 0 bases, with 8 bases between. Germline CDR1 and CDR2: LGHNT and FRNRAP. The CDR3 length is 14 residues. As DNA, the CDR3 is TGTGCTAGTGGTTTCGGACATTTGAACACTGAAGCTTTCTTT. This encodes CASGFGHLNTEAFF.

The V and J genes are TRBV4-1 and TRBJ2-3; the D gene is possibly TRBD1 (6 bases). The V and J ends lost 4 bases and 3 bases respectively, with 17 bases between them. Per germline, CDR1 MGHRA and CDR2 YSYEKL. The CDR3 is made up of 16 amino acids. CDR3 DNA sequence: TGCGCCAGCAGCCCAGCAGGGGTTAAGGGGACAGATACGCAGTATTTT. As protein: CASSPAGVKGTDTQYF.

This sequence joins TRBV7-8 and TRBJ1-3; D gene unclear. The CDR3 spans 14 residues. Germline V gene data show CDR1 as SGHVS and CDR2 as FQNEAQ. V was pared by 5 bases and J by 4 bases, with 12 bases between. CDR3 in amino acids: CASSPATAGNTIYF. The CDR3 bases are TGTGCCAGCAGCCCCGCGACTGCAGGAAACACCATATATTTT. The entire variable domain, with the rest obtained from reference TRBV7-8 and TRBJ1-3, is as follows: GAGVSQSPRYKVAKRGQDVALRCDPISGHVSLFWYQQALGQGPEFLTYFQNEAQLDKSGLPSDRFFAERPEGSVSTLKIQRTQQEDSAVYLCASSPATAGNTIYFGEGSWLTVV.

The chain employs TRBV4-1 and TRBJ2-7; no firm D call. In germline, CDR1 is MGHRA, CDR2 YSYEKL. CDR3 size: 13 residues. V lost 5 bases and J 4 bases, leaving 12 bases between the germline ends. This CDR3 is CASSWANSYEQYF. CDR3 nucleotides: TGCGCCAGCAGCTGGGCGAACTCTTACGAGCAGTACTTC.

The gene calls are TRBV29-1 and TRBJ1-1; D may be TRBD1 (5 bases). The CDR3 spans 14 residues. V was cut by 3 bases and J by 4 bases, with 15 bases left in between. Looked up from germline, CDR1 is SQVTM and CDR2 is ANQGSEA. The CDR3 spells CSVDQGGIFTEAFF. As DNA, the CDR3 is TGCAGCGTTGATCAGGGCGGGATTTTCACTGAAGCTTTCTTT.

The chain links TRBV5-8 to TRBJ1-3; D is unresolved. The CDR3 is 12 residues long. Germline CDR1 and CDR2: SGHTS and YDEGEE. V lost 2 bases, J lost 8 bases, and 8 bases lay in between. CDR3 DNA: TGTGCCAGCAGCTTTATTTCTTACACCATATATTTT. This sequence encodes CASSFISYTIYF. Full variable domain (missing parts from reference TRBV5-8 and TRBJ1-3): EAGVTQSPTHLIKTRGQQATLRCSPISGHTSVYWYQQALGLGLQFLLWYDEGEERNRGNFPPRFSGRQFPNYSSELNVNALELEDSALYLCASSFISYTIYFGEGSWLTVV.

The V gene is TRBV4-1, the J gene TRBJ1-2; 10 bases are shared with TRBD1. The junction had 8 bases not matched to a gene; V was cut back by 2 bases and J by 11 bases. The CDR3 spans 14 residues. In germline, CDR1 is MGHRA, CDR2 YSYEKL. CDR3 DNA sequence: TGCGCCAGCAGCCAAATCGGGACAGGGGAGGAATACACCTTC. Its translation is CASSQIGTGEEYTF.

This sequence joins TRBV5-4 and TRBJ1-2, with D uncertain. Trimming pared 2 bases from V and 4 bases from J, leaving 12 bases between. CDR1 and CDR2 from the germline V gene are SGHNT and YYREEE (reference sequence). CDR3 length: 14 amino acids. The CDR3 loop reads CASSFRREPYGYTF. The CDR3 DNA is TGTGCCAGCAGCTTTAGACGGGAACCCTATGGCTACACCTTC. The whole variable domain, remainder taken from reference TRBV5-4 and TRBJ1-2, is ETGVTQSPTHLIKTRGQQVTLRCSSQSGHNTVSWYQQALGQGPQFIFQYYREEENGRGNFPPRFSGLQFPNYSSELNVNALELDDSALYLCASSFRREPYGYTFGSGTRLTVV.

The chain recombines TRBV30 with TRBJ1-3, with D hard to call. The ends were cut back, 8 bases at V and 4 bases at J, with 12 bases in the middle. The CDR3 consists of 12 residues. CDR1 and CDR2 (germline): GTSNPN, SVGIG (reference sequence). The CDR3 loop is CAGNRVGNTIYF. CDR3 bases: TGTGCCGGGAACAGAGTCGGAAACACCATATATTTT. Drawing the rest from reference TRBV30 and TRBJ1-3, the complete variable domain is SQTIHQWPATLVQPVGSPLSLECTVEGTSNPNLYWYRQAAGRGLQLLFYSVGIGQISSEVPQNLSASRPQDRQFILSSKKLLLSDSGFYLCAGNRVGNTIYFGEGSWLTVV.

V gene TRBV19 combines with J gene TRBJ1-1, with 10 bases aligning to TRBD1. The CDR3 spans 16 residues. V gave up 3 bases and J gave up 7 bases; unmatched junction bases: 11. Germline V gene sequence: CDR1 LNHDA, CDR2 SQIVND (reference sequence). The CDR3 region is CASSITVGDRGGEAFF. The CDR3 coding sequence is TGTGCCAGTAGTATTACAGTGGGGGACAGGGGTGGTGAAGCTTTCTTT.

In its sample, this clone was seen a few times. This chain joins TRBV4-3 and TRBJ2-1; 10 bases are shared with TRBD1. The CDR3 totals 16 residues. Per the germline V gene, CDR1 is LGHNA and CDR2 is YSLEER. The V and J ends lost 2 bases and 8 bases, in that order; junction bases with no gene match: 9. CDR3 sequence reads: CASSQFGGTGVDEQFF. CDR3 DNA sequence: TGCGCCAGCAGCCAATTCGGCGGGACAGGGGTGGATGAGCAGTTCTTC.

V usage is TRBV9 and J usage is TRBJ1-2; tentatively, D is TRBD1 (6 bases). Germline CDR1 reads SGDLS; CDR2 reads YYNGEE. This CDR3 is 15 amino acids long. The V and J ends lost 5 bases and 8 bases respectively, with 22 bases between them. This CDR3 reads CASRRSGTSSGGYTF. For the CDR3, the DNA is TGTGCCAGCAGGCGGAGCGGGACATCGAGCGGCGGCTACACCTTC.